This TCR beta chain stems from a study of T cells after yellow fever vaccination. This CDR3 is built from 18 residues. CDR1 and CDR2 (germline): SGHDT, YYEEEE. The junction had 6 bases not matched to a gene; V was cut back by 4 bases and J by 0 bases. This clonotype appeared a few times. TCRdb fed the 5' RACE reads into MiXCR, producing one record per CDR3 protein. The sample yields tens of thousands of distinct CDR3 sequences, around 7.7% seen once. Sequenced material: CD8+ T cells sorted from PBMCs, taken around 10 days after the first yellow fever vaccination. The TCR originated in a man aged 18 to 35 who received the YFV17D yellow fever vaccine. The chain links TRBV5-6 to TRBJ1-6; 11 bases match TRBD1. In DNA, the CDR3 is TGTGCCAGCAGCGGGGGACAGGGGGAAAGCTCCTATAATTCACCCCTCCACTTT. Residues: CASSGGQGESSYNSPLHF.